A single sample gave rise to the 32 T cell receptor beta chains below, sequenced in a study of post-analysis software for immune sequencing data. Unique molecular identifiers had been added to the TCR beta cDNA libraries. TCRdb analysed the PCR reads with MiXCR anew, one entry per CDR3 protein. The sample yields roughly 170,000 distinct CDR3 sequences, about 29% seen once. Findings and caveats of the study: Patients had higher frequencies than controls of about 5 TRBV segments, including TRBV5-6, TRBV5-1 and TRBV20-1.

No antigen is known for these receptors. The source material was blood. These TCRs come from a girl aged 10-17 years with multiple sclerosis.

This chain links TRBV2 with TRBJ1-1, with D hard to call. The germline gives CDR1 SNHLY, CDR2 FYNNEI. Deletions cut 8 bases from V and 7 bases from J, with 8 bases between. The CDR3 sequence is 10 residues long. DNA for the CDR3: TGTGCCAGCGGTCGGGGTGAAGCTTTCTTT. Protein sequence: CASGRGEAFF.

In its sample, this clonotype was seen many times. The chain carries TRBV28 and TRBJ2-3; the D is unclear. The CDR3 has 11 amino acids. The V gene's germline CDR1 is MDHEN and CDR2 SYDVKM. V gave up 6 bases and J gave up 4 bases, with 5 bases separating them. The DNA for the CDR3 is TGTGCCAGCAGCTCACCAGATACGCAGTATTTT. The encoded protein is CASSSPDTQYF.

The V gene is TRBV14, the J gene TRBJ1-2, with D uncertain. The V gene lost 1 base and the J gene lost 2 bases, with 14 bases spanning the gap. This CDR3 has 16 residues. CDR1 is SGHDN, CDR2 FVKESK, per germline. CDR3 loop: CASSQGFGGINYGYTF. Here the CDR3 DNA reads TGTGCCAGCAGCCAAGGATTCGGAGGGATAAACTATGGCTACACCTTC. Variable domain in full (rest from reference TRBV14 and TRBJ1-2): EAGVTQFPSHSVIEKGQTVTLRCDPISGHDNLYWYRRVMGKEIKFLLHFVKESKQDESGMPNNRFLAERTGGTYSTLKVQPAELEDSGVYFCASSQGFGGINYGYTFGSGTRLTVV.

With respect to this clonotype: A much larger clone differs from this one at a single base, so this may be a read error. The J gene is TRBJ2-5, the V gene TRBV19; D not certain. The CDR3 length is 13 residues. Germline CDR1 is LNHDA and CDR2 is SQIVND (reference sequence). As DNA, the CDR3 is TGTGCCAGTAGTATGACTGCCCAAGGGACCCAGTACTTC. The encoded protein is CASSMTAQGTQYF. Full variable domain (rest looked up from reference TRBV19 and TRBJ2-5): DGGITQSPKYLFRKEGQNVTLSCEQNLNHDAMYWYRQDPGQGLRLIYYSQIVNDFQKGDIAEGYSVSREKKESFPLTVTSAQKNPTAFYLCASSMTAQGTQYFGPGTRLLVL.

In this sample, this clonotype turned up a few times. The genes are TRBV6-6 and TRBJ2-5, with D unclear. The J call may be in error: the DNA end matches TRBJ2-1 better. From germline, CDR1 is MNHNY and CDR2 SVGAGI (reference sequence). The CDR3 spans 13 residues. CDR3 in amino acids: CASSRDPEETQFF. The DNA for the CDR3 is TGTGCCAGCAGTAGGGATCCCGAAGAGACCCAGTTCTTC.

The chain joins TRBV9 to TRBJ1-1, with no clear D. Germline CDR1 is SGDLS and CDR2 is YYNGEE. The CDR3 runs to 13 residues. The V end lost 3 bases, the J end lost 3 bases, and 9 bases lay between the germline ends. Here the CDR3 DNA reads TGTGCCAGCAGCGGCCGATTTCACACTGAAGCTTTCTTT. Translated, it gives CASSGRFHTEAFF.

The table lists this clonotype with many counts. The chain uses TRBV20-1 and TRBJ2-7, with D possibly being TRBD2 (6 bases). This CDR3 has 13 residues. The V end was cut by 5 bases, the J end by 0 bases, with 11 bases between. The germline V gene encodes CDR1 DFQATT and CDR2 SNEGSKA (reference sequence). CDR3 in DNA: TGCAGTGCTTGGACTAAACTCTCCTACGAGCAGTACTTC. This translates into CSAWTKLSYEQYF.

A word on this clonotype: A read error is possible here, since a much larger clone lies one base away. CDR3 sequence: CASSLEGRTYEKYF. The CDR3 region has the DNA TGCGCCAGCAGCTTAGAGGGACGGACCTACGAGAAGTACTTC. This chain links TRBV5-1 with TRBJ2-7; D is tentatively TRBD1 or TRBD2 (5 bases each). The CDR3 has 14 amino acids. Per germline, CDR1 SGHRS and CDR2 YFSETQ.

This clonotype was detected only a few times. This chain connects TRBV20-1 to TRBJ2-1; TRBD2 matches 7 bases. Trimming cost V 2 bases and J 10 bases; bases outside gene matches: 11. Germline V lookup: CDR1 DFQATT, CDR2 SNEGSKA (reference sequence). The CDR3 covers 14 residues. CDR3: CSARKGGRGTEQFF. CDR3 coding DNA: TGCAGTGCTAGAAAGGGTGGGAGGGGCACAGAGCAGTTCTTC.

In this sample, this clonotype turned up many times. J is TRBJ2-3 and V is TRBV10-3; D is perhaps TRBD2 (6 bases). This CDR3 has 14 residues. V gave up 3 bases and J gave up 6 bases, with 13 bases separating them. CDR1 and CDR2 (germline): ENHRY, SYGVKD. The CDR3 sequence is CAISELAGSDTQYF. The CDR3 DNA follows: TGTGCCATCAGTGAACTAGCTGGATCCGATACGCAGTATTTT.

V is TRBV27 and J is TRBJ2-1, with 7 bases fitting TRBD2. The CDR3 has 18 residues. V lost 1 base to trimming and J lost 5 bases; unmatched junction nucleotides: 14. Germline CDR1 reads MNHEY; CDR2 reads SMNVEV (reference sequence). CDR3 sequence (DNA): TGTGCCAGCAGTTTATTAAATTTCGGGGCGGGAGCAAACAATGAGCAGTTCTTC. Protein product: CASSLLNFGAGANNEQFF.

This clonotype was observed at least ten times. The V and J genes are TRBV20-1 and TRBJ2-7, with D unresolved. Germline V lookup: CDR1 DFQATT, CDR2 SNEGSKA (reference sequence). V lost 0 bases and J 5 bases, leaving 17 bases between the germline ends. This CDR3 spans 15 amino acids. The CDR3 DNA is TGCAGTGCTAGAGACCTCTTTTTACTTCGCCACGAGCAGTACTTC. Translated: CSARDLFLLRHEQYF.

V is TRBV12-3 or TRBV12-4 and J is TRBJ1-1; the D is unclear. V shed 8 bases and J shed 1 base, with 11 bases lying between them. This CDR3 is 13 amino acids long. CDR3: CASGYGRNTEAFF. DNA for the CDR3: TGTGCCAGCGGGTACGGGAGGAACACTGAAGCTTTCTTT.

As regards this clonotype: The germline gene is not matched at one end of the junction; a read error may be the cause. V gene TRBV7-7 combines with J gene TRBJ2-1; D may be TRBD1 (6 bases). Germline CDR1 and CDR2: SSHAT and FNYEAQ (reference sequence). There are 15 residues in the CDR3. The CDR3 protein is CASSSTGSSYNEQFF. The CDR3 nucleotides read TGTGCTAGCAGCTCAACAGGGAGCTCCTACAATGAGCAGTTCTTC. Based on the CDR3 plus reference TRBV7-7 and TRBJ2-1, the full variable domain is GAGVSQSPRYKVTKRGQDVTLRCDPISSHATLYWYQQALGQGPEFLTYFNYEAQPDKSGLPSDRFSAERPEGSISTLTIQRTEQRDSAMYRCASSSTGSSYNEQFFGPGTRLTVL.

The chain uses TRBV11-3 and TRBJ1-1, with D maybe TRBD1 (5 bases). CDR3 length: 13 amino acids. Trimming stripped 4 bases from V and 5 bases from J, with 11 bases between. Germline V gene data show CDR1 as SGHNT and CDR2 as YENEEA. CDR3 DNA: TGTGCCAGCAGCTACACCGCAGGGACTGAAGCTTTCTTT. Encoded protein: CASSYTAGTEAFF.

The rearrangement links TRBV5-1 to TRBJ2-2; 11 bases are a match to TRBD2. Germline CDR1 reads SGHRS; CDR2 reads YFSETQ. The CDR3 has 16 residues. V lost 3 bases and J lost 6; bases outside the gene matches: 7. Here the CDR3 DNA reads TGCGCCAGCAGCTCTGTAGCGGGAGGGAGCCCCGGGGAGCTGTTTTTT. Translated, it gives CASSSVAGGSPGELFF.

At least ten counts were recorded for this clonotype. The chain uses TRBV5-1 and TRBJ1-5; no clear D gene. The CDR3 has 13 amino acids. Looked up from germline, CDR1 is SGHRS and CDR2 is YFSETQ. The ends were cut back, 0 bases at V and 4 bases at J, with 5 bases in the middle. CDR3 amino acids: CASSLDGNQPQHF. As DNA, the CDR3 is TGCGCCAGCAGCTTGGACGGAAATCAGCCCCAGCATTTT.

This chain connects TRBV4-2 to TRBJ1-5, with TRBD1 matching 7 bases. The germline CDR1 and CDR2 sequences are LGHNA and YNFKEQ. V shed 2 bases, J shed 7 bases, and the junction held 11 bases outside the gene matches. This CDR3 region has 16 residues. In DNA, the CDR3 is TGTGCCAGCAGCCAAAAAGAAGGGGGCGGGCCCCAGCCCCAGCATTTT. Translated, it gives CASSQKEGGGPQPQHF.

V is TRBV27 and J is TRBJ2-3; TRBD1 might be the D (5 bases). This CDR3 contains 14 residues. Germline loops: CDR1 MNHEY, CDR2 SMNVEV (reference sequence). Trimming cost V 6 bases and J 2 bases, with 12 bases left between them. CDR3 nucleotide sequence: TGTGCCAGCAGCCGTACGACAGTCACAGATACGCAGTATTTT. This sequence encodes CASSRTTVTDTQYF.

This clonotype showed up many times. Written as DNA, the CDR3 is TGCGCCAGCAGTGGCCGGACTGTCCGGTCCTACGAGCAGTACTTC. It codes for CASSGRTVRSYEQYF. The rearrangement joins TRBV10-2 to TRBJ2-7, with TRBD2 as a possible D gene (5 bases). CDR1 is WSHSY and CDR2 is SAAADI in the germline V gene. This CDR3 spans 15 amino acids. Trimming removed 4 bases at V and 1 base at J, with 14 bases between.

The rearrangement joins TRBV5-1 to TRBJ2-1, with 10 bases fitting TRBD2. Germline V gives CDR1 SGHRS, CDR2 YFSETQ. This CDR3 spans 15 amino acids. Losses at the gene ends were 4 bases for V and 3 bases for J; bases not matched to a gene: 4. The CDR3 DNA follows: TGCGCCAGCAGCGAGGGACTAGCGAGCTACAATGAGCAGTTCTTC. Protein product: CASSEGLASYNEQFF.

This clonotype has a count of ten or more. The genes are TRBV12-3 or TRBV12-4 and TRBJ2-1; 9 bases map to TRBD1. CDR3 length: 15 residues. Trimming took 7 bases from V and 6 from J; bases not matched to a gene: 10. The DNA of the CDR3 is TGTGCCAGCACCCGAGCGACAGGGGGGGGCAATGAGCAGTTCTTC. It translates to CASTRATGGGNEQFF.

At least ten counts were recorded for this clonotype. The chain is built from TRBV7-8 and TRBJ2-1; 14 bases line up with TRBD2. V dropped 4 bases and J dropped 10; count of bases not matched to a gene: 9. The germline V gene has CDR1 SGHVS and CDR2 FQNEAQ. The CDR3 contains 16 residues. CDR3 sequence reads: CASSSGTSGSLWEQFF. The CDR3 DNA follows: TGTGCCAGCAGCTCAGGGACTAGCGGGAGTCTCTGGGAGCAGTTCTTC.

V and J are TRBV12-3 or TRBV12-4 and TRBJ1-1, with D unclear. The CDR3 is made up of 15 amino acids. V lost 5 bases and J lost 0, with 13 bases in between. CDR3 sequence reads: CASSTRRNMNTEAFF. The CDR3 nucleotides are TGTGCCAGCAGTACACGGAGAAATATGAACACTGAAGCTTTCTTT.

The J gene is TRBJ2-1, the V gene TRBV7-2; D is unresolved. V lost 1 base and J lost 10, with 8 bases in between. The CDR3 is made up of 12 amino acids. The germline gives CDR1 SGHTA, CDR2 FQGNSA. The CDR3 region has the DNA TGTGCCAGCAGCTTAGGGAGAATCGAGCAGTTCTTC. It specifies CASSLGRIEQFF.

This clonotype has ten or more counts. V is TRBV4-1 and J is TRBJ2-1; D may be TRBD1 (6 bases). Germline V CDR1 and CDR2: MGHRA, YSYEKL. This CDR3 has 15 residues. Trimming took 2 bases from V and 6 from J, leaving 14 bases between them. The CDR3 DNA follows: TGCGCCAGCAGCCAAATACAGGGAGAGGTCAATGAGCAGTTCTTC. It is translated as CASSQIQGEVNEQFF.

Of note for this clonotype: This may be a read error: a much more frequent sequence differs by one nucleotide. This sequence joins TRBV7-9 and TRBJ2-1, with D tentatively TRBD1 (6 bases). The CDR3 has 14 amino acids. V lost 3 bases to trimming and J lost 10 bases, with 16 bases between them. Germline V lookup: CDR1 SEHNR, CDR2 FQNEAQ (reference sequence). CDR3 sequence (DNA): TGTGCCAGCAGCTTCCGGACAGACTCCTACGAGCAGTTCTTC. Translated, it gives CASSFRTDSYEQFF.

The chain combines TRBV12-5 with TRBJ1-1, with D maybe TRBD1 (5 bases). CDR3 length: 16 amino acids. V was pared by 1 base and J by 3 bases, with 15 bases between. Germline V lookup: CDR1 LGHNT, CDR2 FRNRAP. The CDR3, as DNA: TGTGCTAGTGGTTTGGCGCCAGGGTTGTTCTACACTGAAGCTTTCTTT. It specifies CASGLAPGLFYTEAFF.

The rearrangement links TRBV21-1 to TRBJ2-3; TRBD2, as called in the table, went unchecked against the DNA. TRBV21-1 is a pseudogene locus. The CDR3 has 13 amino acids. The CDR3 coding sequence is TGTGCCAGCACCTCCGGTCCTTTAGATACGCAGTATTTT. Translation gives CASTSGPLDTQYF.

This clonotype was seen ten or more times. The rearrangement joins TRBV5-1 to TRBJ2-4, with D perhaps given as TRBD1 or TRBD2 (5 bases each). The CDR3 has 14 residues. Germline CDR1 SGHRS, CDR2 YFSETQ. Trimming pared 0 bases from V and 5 bases from J, leaving 9 bases between. The chain's CDR3 is CASSLALGENIQYF. The DNA for the CDR3 is TGCGCCAGCAGCTTGGCACTAGGGGAAAACATTCAGTACTTC.

This clonotype was seen a few times. J is TRBJ1-4 and V is TRBV7-6, with TRBD1 as a possible D gene (6 bases). This CDR3 contains 14 residues. The V end was cut by 5 bases, the J end by 5 bases, with 12 bases between. The germline V gene encodes CDR1 SGHVS and CDR2 FNYEAQ. CDR3: CASSKGHGNEKLFF. The DNA for the CDR3 is TGTGCCAGCAGCAAGGGACACGGAAATGAAAAACTGTTTTTT.

In its sample, this clonotype ranks as medium-sized. The chain combines TRBV20-1 with TRBJ2-1; 8 bases map to TRBD2. This CDR3 has 15 amino acids. Germline CDR1 reads DFQATT; CDR2 reads SNEGSKA (reference sequence). With 7 bases clipped from V and 5 bases from J, the junction kept 13 bases outside the gene matches. CDR3 nucleotide sequence: TGCAGTGTTCTCCGTCCAAGCGGGGGAAACAATGAGCAGTTCTTC. This translates into CSVLRPSGGNNEQFF.